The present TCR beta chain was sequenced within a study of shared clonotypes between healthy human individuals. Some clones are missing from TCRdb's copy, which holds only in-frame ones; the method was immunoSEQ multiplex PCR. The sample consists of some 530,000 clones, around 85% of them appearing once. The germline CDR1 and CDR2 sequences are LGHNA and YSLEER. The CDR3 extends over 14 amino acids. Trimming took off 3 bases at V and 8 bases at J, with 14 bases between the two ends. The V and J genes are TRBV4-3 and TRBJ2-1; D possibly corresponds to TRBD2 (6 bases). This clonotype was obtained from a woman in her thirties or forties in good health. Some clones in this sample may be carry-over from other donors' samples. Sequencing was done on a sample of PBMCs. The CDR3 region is CASSQRLVDDEQFF. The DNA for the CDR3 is TGCGCCAGCAGCCAGAGACTAGTGGACGATGAGCAGTTCTTC.